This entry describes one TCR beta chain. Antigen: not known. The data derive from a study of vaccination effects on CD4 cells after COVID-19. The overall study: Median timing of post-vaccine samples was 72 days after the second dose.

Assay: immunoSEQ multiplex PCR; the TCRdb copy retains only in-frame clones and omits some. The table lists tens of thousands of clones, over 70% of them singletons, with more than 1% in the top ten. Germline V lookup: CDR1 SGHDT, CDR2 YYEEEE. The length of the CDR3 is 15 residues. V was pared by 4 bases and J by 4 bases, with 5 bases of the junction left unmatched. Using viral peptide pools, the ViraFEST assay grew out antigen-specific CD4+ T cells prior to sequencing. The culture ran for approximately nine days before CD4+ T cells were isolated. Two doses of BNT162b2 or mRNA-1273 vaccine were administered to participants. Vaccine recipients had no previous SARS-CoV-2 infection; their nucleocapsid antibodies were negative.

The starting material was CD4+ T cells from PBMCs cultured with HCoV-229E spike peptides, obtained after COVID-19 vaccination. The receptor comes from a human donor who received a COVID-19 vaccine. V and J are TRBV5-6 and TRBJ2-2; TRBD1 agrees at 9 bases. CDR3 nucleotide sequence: TGTGCCAGCAGCGGCCGGGACAGGGCCACCGGGGAGCTGTTTTTT. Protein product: CASSGRDRATGELFF.